The T cell receptor (beta chain) described here comes from a study of blood T cells in healthy people across ages (dated by TCRdb to between 2014 and 2017). Context from the whole study: In model experiments, template switching captured about one uniquely barcoded TCR beta cDNA molecule for every two T cells. Using deep sequencing normalized with unique cDNA molecular identifiers, the study measured how TCR beta repertoire diversity changes with age. Donors were grouped into four age groups: young (average about 15 years), middle-aged (39), aged (around 66) and long-lived (82). To avoid experimental bias, donors of different ages were spread randomly across the sequencing lanes. Two additional independent replicas of 1 million unique cDNA reads from the same blood draw were analyzed for two donors (one aged 18 to 30 and one aged 80 or older).

Here is what the overall study found, with its caveats: Observed TCR beta diversity correlated strongly with the percentage of naive T cells measured by flow cytometry. The long-lived group showed more naive CD4+ T cells, fewer expanded clones and increased TCR diversity than the aged group, suggesting age selection. Since profiling was done on bulk unsorted PBMCs, naive and antigen-experienced compartments could not be conclusively compared. Estimates of total diversity based on one million sequenced T cells were regarded as lower bounds and as underestimates. As age increased, observed TCR beta diversity per million T cells dropped in a roughly linear way, and a significant reduction was already evident by age about 40. Because donor CMV infection status was unknown, age-related changes in expanded clonotypes were potentially confounded.

The 39 donors, aged roughly 6 to 90 years, were systemically healthy Caucasian individuals from Russia. Around 10 milliliters of peripheral blood were collected from each donor into EDTA-treated Vacutainer tubes. PBMCs were isolated by Ficoll-Paque density-gradient centrifugation, with at least 7 million obtained per sample. Trizol reagent was used to extract total RNA from PBMCs, with at least 6 micrograms per sample. For every donor, flow cytometry on a PBMC aliquot measured the percentage of naive CD45RAhigh/CD27high T cells. This clonotype was counted ten times or more. What antigen it recognizes has not been identified. Qualities for individual bases were not recorded, and no much larger clone is one base off. V lost 6 bases and J lost 4 bases; the stretch between them is 12 bases long. From cysteine to phenylalanine, the CDR3 is 13 amino acids long. The retained sequence is limited to the CDR3, 39 bases, with the frame set at the first base.

The method was 5' RACE. The instrument was an Illumina HiSeq 2500. A second roughly 6 to 11 cycle PCR used a sample-barcoded 5' primer and a J-beta primer mix. A template-switch 5' adaptor carrying 12 random nucleotides introduced a unique molecular identifier onto each TCR beta cDNA molecule. Each sample yielded at least 2.5 million CDR3-containing paired-end reads. First-strand cDNA was synthesized from all RNA with the Mint cDNA synthesis kit, primed by a TRBC-specific oligonucleotide. Following uracil-DNA glycosylase treatment, all cDNA underwent a first 18-cycle PCR with the universal primers M1SS and BC2_uni_R. Under the source paper's analysis protocol: Each sample was normalized by randomly selecting 1 million high-quality reads, each carrying a distinct molecular identifier. Instead of being binned into consensus sequences, reads that shared molecular identifiers were thrown out. MiTCR, run with a Q25 quality threshold and the strictest error-elimination algorithm, handled CDR3 identification, clonotype clustering and error correction. A nonparametric unseen species model using Euler transformation provided a lower-bound estimate of total TCR beta diversity. Through fastp at Q25 and MiXCR, TCRdb rebuilt clones from the public reads, retaining in-frame beta chains. All rows with the same CDR3 protein become a single entry with the most common DNA and genes. The V and J calls come from TCRdb's annotation, not from the publication. The sample yields about 1.5 million distinct CDR3 sequences; approximately 43% were counted once. 4% of the sample lies in the top ten.

The TCR sequence derives from a woman aged 18-29 years in good health. The rearranged segments are TRBV12-3 or TRBV12-4 and TRBJ1-2, with no confidently assigned D gene. The sequencing sample was made of blood. Here the CDR3 is given as CASSDPNSYGYTF. The DNA sequence is given as TGTGCCAGCAGCGACCCGAACAGCTATGGCTACACCTTC.